These 18 T cell receptor beta chains share one sample of origin, sequenced in a study of blood T cells in healthy people across ages. Using a J-beta primer mix together with a sample-barcoded 5' primer, a second PCR was run for about 7 to 12 cycles. One entry per CDR3 protein, called by TCRdb with MiXCR from the 5' RACE reads. The sample consists of about 590,000 distinct CDR3 sequences, around 31% of them appearing once. Sequencing input: blood. The receptors originated from an elderly woman in good health.

The chain employs TRBV18 and TRBJ2-6; 10 bases align to TRBD1. Germline values: CDR1 KGHSH, CDR2 LQKENI. V shed 5 bases and J 0 bases; nucleotides not matched to a gene: 1. The CDR3 consists of 16 residues. CDR3 residues: CASSGQGDSGANVLTF. The CDR3 DNA reads as TGTGCCAGCTCAGGACAGGGGGACTCTGGGGCCAACGTCCTGACTTTC.

The genes are TRBV6-1 and TRBJ1-5; the D is unclear. V was pared by 3 bases and J by 7 bases, with 10 bases between. CDR3 size: 13 residues. The germline V gene encodes CDR1 MNHNS and CDR2 SASEGT. CDR3 DNA sequence: TGTGCCAGCAGTGATCAGTTCGGCCAGCCCCAGCATTTT. This codes for CASSDQFGQPQHF.

The chain couples TRBV11-2 to TRBJ1-6, with D uncertain. The CDR3 length is 13 residues. The germline V gene encodes CDR1 SGHAT and CDR2 FQNNGV. V lost 5 bases and J lost 10, with 12 bases in between. The CDR3 bases are TGTGCCAGCAGCCTCGGGGTAGGATCACCCCTCCACTTT. The encoded protein is CASSLGVGSPLHF.

This clonotype showed up many times. The chain carries TRBV3-1 and TRBJ2-1; perhaps TRBD2 as D (5 bases). Trimming left V 0 bases short and J 4 bases short, with 10 bases between. The length of the CDR3 is 15 residues. CDR1 and CDR2 from the germline V gene are LGHDT and YNNKEL (reference sequence). The CDR3 DNA sequence: TGTGCCAGCAGCCAAGATCCTAGCACTTACAATGAGCAGTTCTTC. Translated, it gives CASSQDPSTYNEQFF.

The chain combines TRBV7-2 with TRBJ2-3; D not certain. V lost 7 bases and J lost 4, with 9 bases in between. CDR3 length equals 12 residues. Germline CDR1 and CDR2: SGHTA and FQGNSA. The CDR3, as DNA: TGTGCCAGCACAAGGCGGCCAGATACGCAGTATTTT. Amino acid sequence: CASTRRPDTQYF.

There are many counts of this clonotype. The chain has TRBV28 and TRBJ1-6, with no clear D. The CDR3 runs 15 residues. Trimming removed 6 bases from V and 5 bases from J, with 14 bases in between. The V gene's germline CDR1 is MDHEN and CDR2 SYDVKM. DNA for the CDR3: TGTGCCAGCAGCTTCCCGACGGGTAATAATTCACCCCTCCACTTT. Translating gives CASSFPTGNNSPLHF. The whole variable domain, filled in from reference TRBV28 and TRBJ1-6, reads DVKVTQSSRYLVKRTGEKVFLECVQDMDHENMFWYRQDPGLGLRLIYFSYDVKMKEKGDIPEGYSVSREKKERFSLILESASTNQTSMYLCASSFPTGNNSPLHFGNGTRLTVT.

This clonotype showed up just a few times. The chain combines TRBV27 with TRBJ1-5, with TRBD1 identical over 8 bases. Germline V CDR1 and CDR2: MNHEY, SMNVEV (reference sequence). The trim removed 5 bases at V and 0 bases at J, leaving 9 bases unmatched. There are 17 residues in the CDR3. CDR3 coding DNA: TGTGCCAGCAGTACAAGGACAGGGCTGTATAGCAATCAGCCCCAGCATTTT. Encoded protein: CASSTRTGLYSNQPQHF.

Concerning this clonotype itself: Given a much more abundant clone one base away, this may be a read error. The rearrangement links TRBV10-3 to TRBJ1-6; D is ambiguous. The CDR3 loop spans 13 amino acids. The germline V gene encodes CDR1 ENHRY and CDR2 SYGVKD. CDR3 sequence (DNA): TGTGCCGTCAGTGGGTCGGCAGAATCACCCCTCCACTTT. It encodes CAVSGSAESPLHF.

There are many counts of this clonotype. A much larger clone lies a single base off, so this may be a read error. The chain is built from TRBV12-3 or TRBV12-4 and TRBJ2-6, with D tentatively TRBD1 (5 bases). This CDR3 spans 15 amino acids. As DNA, the CDR3 is TGTGCCAGCAGTTTTCGACAGTCTGGGGCCAACGTCCGGACTTTC. Translating it yields CASSFRQSGANVRTF.

The genes are TRBV12-3 or TRBV12-4 and TRBJ1-2; D is ambiguous. V lost 4 bases and J lost 8, with 20 bases in between. CDR3 length equals 15 residues. The CDR3 here is CASSSRWVGKVGYTF. DNA for the CDR3: TGTGCCAGCAGTTCCCGTTGGGTAGGGAAGGTCGGCTACACCTTC.

This clonotype was seen at least ten times. The J gene is TRBJ2-7, the V gene TRBV3-1, with no clear D. The V end was cut by 0 bases, the J end by 6 bases, with 9 bases between. The CDR3 contains 13 residues. In germline, CDR1 is LGHDT, CDR2 YNNKEL (reference sequence). The CDR3 nucleotides read TGTGCCAGCAGCCAAGATCGGAAAGGCGAGCAGTACTTC. Amino acids: CASSQDRKGEQYF.

The chain uses TRBV20-1 and TRBJ1-2, with 9 bases that match TRBD1. V lost 7 bases, J lost 5 bases, and 5 bases stayed unmatched. The CDR3 sequence is 12 residues long. Germline assignment: CDR1 DFQATT and CDR2 SNEGSKA (reference sequence). The CDR3 nucleotides are TGCAGTGGGGTACAGGGGGCTTATGGCTACACCTTC. Translated: CSGVQGAYGYTF.

The V gene is TRBV20-1, the J gene TRBJ2-7; TRBD1 matches 8 bases. The CDR3 is 13 residues long. Germline loops: CDR1 DFQATT, CDR2 SNEGSKA (reference sequence). The V gene end was trimmed by 7 bases and the J gene end by 5 bases; junction bases not matched to a gene: 10. The CDR3 region is CSVTRTGSHEQYF. CDR3 nucleotides: TGCAGTGTTACCCGGACAGGGAGCCACGAGCAGTACTTC.

V usage is TRBV18 and J usage is TRBJ1-2; D remains unclear. V was pared by 4 bases and J by 8 bases, with 17 bases between. CDR1 is KGHSH and CDR2 is LQKENI in the germline V gene. This CDR3 is 14 amino acids long. CDR3 protein: CASSRLQRSQGYTF. CDR3 bases: TGTGCCAGCTCACGACTACAGCGTTCCCAAGGCTACACCTTC.

This clonotype appeared many times. The V call is TRBV5-1, the J call TRBJ2-5; maybe TRBD1 (5 bases). V was cut by 0 bases and J by 0 bases, with 6 bases left in between. CDR3 size: 14 residues. Germline V gene lookup returns CDR1 SGHRS and CDR2 YFSETQ. The DNA for the CDR3 is TGCGCCAGCAGCTTGGGACAGTACCAAGAGACCCAGTACTTC. Its translation: CASSLGQYQETQYF.

This clonotype turned up a few times. A much larger clone differs from this one at a single base, so this may be a read error. The chain couples TRBV10-3 to TRBJ2-5; the D is unclear. The CDR3 is 14 amino acids. The V gene's germline CDR1 is ENHRY and CDR2 SYGVKD. Trimming cost V 2 bases and J 11 bases, with 18 bases left between them. DNA for the CDR3: TGTGCCATCAGTGAGGATCTGGTCCACAATGAGCAGTACTTC. Its protein is CAISEDLVHNEQYF.

A word on this clonotype: This could be a read error, since a much larger clone is one nucleotide away. This chain uses TRBV5-6 with TRBJ2-5; 8 positions match TRBD1. The end of the DNA is better explained by TRBJ2-1, so the J call may be wrong. The CDR3 consists of 16 residues. Germline V gene lookup returns CDR1 SGHDT and CDR2 YYEEEE. The CDR3 reads CASSPGTGRYQETQFF. DNA for the CDR3: TGTGCCAGCAGCCCCGGGACAGGAAGGTACCAAGAGACCCAGTTCTTC.

The table lists this clonotype with a few counts. A much larger clone lies one base from this, so it may be a read error. This chain connects TRBV15 to TRBJ2-7, with 11 bases identical to TRBD1. Per germline, CDR1 LNHNV and CDR2 YYDKDF (reference sequence). The trim removed 2 bases at V and 7 bases at J, leaving 7 bases unmatched. This CDR3 comprises 15 residues. Written as DNA, the CDR3 is TGTGCCACCAGCAGATGGACAGGGGGCGAAGATGAGCAGTACTTC. The encoded protein is CATSRWTGGEDEQYF.